Here is one TCR beta chain with its context. This specimen comes from a study of cytomegalovirus exposure and HLA in healthy donors. Trimming pared 0 bases from V and 1 base from J, leaving 10 bases between. From germline, CDR1 is SGDLS and CDR2 YYNGEE. The length of the CDR3 is 15 residues. The PCR used 60 Vbeta and 13 Jbeta primers. Repertoires were generated with immunoSEQ multiplex PCR, while TCRdb's copy carries only in-frame clones and drops some. The sample lists 150,000 to 200,000 clones; around 80% were seen once. Sequencing input: PBMCs. The TCR originated in a woman aged 40 to 50 in good health and CMV-seronegative. J is TRBJ1-1 and V is TRBV9; D perhaps matches TRBD1 (5 bases). CDR3 DNA: TGTGCCAGCAGCGTAGAGCCAACAGGGAACACTGAAGCTTTCTTT. It encodes CASSVEPTGNTEAFF. Based on the CDR3 plus reference TRBV9 and TRBJ1-1, the full variable domain is DSGVTQTPKHLITATGQRVTLRCSPRSGDLSVYWYQQSLDQGLQFLIQYYNGEERAKGNILERFSAQQFPDLHSELNLSSLELGDSALYFCASSVEPTGNTEAFFGQGTRLTVV.